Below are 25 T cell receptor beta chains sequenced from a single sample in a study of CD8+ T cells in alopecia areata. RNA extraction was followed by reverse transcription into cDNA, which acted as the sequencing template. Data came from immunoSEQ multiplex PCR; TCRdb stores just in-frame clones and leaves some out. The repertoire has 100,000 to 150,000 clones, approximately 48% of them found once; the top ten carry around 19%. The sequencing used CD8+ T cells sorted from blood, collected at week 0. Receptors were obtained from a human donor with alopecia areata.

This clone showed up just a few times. The CDR3 region has the DNA TGTGCCAGCAAGAGGAACACTGAAGCTTTCTTT. Its protein product is CASKRNTEAFF. The chain combines TRBV7-9 with TRBJ1-1; D not resolved. The CDR3 spans 11 residues. The ends were cut back, 7 bases at V and 1 base at J, with 4 bases in the middle. Germline CDR1 is SEHNR and CDR2 is FQNEAQ (reference sequence).

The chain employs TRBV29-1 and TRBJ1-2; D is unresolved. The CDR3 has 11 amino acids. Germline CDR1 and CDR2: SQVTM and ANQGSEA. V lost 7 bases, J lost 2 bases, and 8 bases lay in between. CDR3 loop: CSGRANYGYTF. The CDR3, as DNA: TGCAGCGGGCGGGCGAACTATGGCTACACCTTC. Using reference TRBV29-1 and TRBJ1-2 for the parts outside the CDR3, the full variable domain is SAVISQKPSRDICQRGTSLTIQCQVDSQVTMMFWYRQQPGQSLTLIATANQGSEATYESGFVIDKFPISRPNLTFSTLTVSNMSPEDSSIYLCSGRANYGYTFGSGTRLTVV.

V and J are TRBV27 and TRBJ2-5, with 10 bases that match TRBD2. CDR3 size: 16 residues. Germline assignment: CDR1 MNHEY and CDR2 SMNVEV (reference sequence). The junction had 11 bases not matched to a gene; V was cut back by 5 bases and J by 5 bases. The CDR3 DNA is TGTGCCAGCAGTCCTTTAGCGGGGGGCCGCGGGGAGACCCAGTACTTC. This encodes CASSPLAGGRGETQYF.

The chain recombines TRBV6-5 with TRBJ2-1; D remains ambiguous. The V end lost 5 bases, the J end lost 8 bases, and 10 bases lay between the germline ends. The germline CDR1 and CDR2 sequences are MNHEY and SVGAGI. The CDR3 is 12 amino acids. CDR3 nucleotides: TGTGCCAGCAGTCTTGAAGGATATGAGCAGTTCTTC. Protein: CASSLEGYEQFF.

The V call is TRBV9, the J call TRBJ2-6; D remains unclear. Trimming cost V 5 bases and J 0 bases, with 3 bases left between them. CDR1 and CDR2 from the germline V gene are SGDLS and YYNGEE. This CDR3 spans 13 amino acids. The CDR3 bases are TGTGCCAGCAGTACCTCTGGGGCCAACGTCCTGACTTTC. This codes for CASSTSGANVLTF.

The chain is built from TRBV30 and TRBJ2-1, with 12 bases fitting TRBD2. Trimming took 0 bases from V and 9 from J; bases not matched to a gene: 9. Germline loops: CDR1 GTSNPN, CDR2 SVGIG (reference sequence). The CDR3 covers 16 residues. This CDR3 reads CAWSVRSSGGAGEQFF. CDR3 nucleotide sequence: TGTGCCTGGAGTGTAAGGTCTAGCGGGGGGGCTGGTGAGCAGTTCTTC.

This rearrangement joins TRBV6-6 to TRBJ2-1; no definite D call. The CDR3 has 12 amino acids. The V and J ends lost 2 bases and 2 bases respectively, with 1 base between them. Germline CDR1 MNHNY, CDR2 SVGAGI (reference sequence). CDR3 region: CASSYTYNEQFF. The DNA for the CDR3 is TGTGCCAGCAGTTACACCTACAATGAGCAGTTCTTC.

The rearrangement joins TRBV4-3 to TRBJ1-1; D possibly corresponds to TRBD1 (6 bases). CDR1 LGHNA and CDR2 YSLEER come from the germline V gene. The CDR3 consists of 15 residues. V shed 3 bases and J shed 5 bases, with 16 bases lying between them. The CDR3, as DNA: TGCGCCAGCAGCCACAGGGGCGGAACAGGGACTGAAGCTTTCTTT. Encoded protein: CASSHRGGTGTEAFF.

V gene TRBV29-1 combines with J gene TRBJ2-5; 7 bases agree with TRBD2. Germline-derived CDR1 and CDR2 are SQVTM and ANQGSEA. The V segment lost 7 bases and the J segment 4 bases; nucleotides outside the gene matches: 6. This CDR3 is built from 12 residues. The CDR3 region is CSGGRVGETQYF. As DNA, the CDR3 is TGCAGCGGGGGGAGGGTAGGAGAGACCCAGTACTTC.

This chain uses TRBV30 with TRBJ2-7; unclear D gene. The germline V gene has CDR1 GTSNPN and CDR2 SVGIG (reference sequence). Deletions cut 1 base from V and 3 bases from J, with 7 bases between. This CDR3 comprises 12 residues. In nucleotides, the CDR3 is TGTGCCTGGAGTGAGGATTTCTACGAGCAGTACTTC. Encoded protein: CAWSEDFYEQYF.

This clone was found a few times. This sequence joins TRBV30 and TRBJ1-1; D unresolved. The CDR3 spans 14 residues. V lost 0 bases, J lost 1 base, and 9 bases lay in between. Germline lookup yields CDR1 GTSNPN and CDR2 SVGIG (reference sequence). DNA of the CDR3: TGTGCCTGGAGTGTACCGGGAAGGAACACTGAAGCTTTCTTT. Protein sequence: CAWSVPGRNTEAFF.

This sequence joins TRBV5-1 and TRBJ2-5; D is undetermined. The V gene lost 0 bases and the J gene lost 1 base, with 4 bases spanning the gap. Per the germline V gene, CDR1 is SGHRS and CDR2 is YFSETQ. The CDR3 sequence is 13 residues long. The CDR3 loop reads CASSLDFQETQYF. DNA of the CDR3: TGCGCCAGCAGCTTGGACTTCCAAGAGACCCAGTACTTC.

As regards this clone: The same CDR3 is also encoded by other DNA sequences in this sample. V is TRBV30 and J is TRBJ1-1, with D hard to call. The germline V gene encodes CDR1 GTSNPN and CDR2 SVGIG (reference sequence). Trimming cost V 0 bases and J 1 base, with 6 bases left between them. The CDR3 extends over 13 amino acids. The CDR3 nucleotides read TGTGCCTGGAGTGTAGGAGGGAACACTGAAGCTTTCTTT. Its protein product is CAWSVGGNTEAFF. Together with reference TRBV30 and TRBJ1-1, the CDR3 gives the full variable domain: SQTIHQWPATLVQPVGSPLSLECTVEGTSNPNLYWYRQAAGRGLQLLFYSVGIGQISSEVPQNLSASRPQDRQFILSSKKLLLSDSGFYLCAWSVGGNTEAFFGQGTRLTVV.

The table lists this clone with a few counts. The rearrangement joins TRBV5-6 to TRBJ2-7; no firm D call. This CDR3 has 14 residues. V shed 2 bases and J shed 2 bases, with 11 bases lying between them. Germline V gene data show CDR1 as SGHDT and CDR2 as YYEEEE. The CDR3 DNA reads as TGTGCCAGCAGCTTTCTAGGGCCTCCCTACGAGCAGTACTTC. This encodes CASSFLGPPYEQYF.

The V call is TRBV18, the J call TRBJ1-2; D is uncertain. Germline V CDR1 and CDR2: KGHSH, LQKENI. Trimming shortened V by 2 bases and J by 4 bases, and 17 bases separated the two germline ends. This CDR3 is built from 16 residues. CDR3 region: CASSPISAVKFYGYTF. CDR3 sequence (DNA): TGTGCCAGCTCACCAATTTCTGCAGTGAAGTTCTATGGCTACACCTTC.

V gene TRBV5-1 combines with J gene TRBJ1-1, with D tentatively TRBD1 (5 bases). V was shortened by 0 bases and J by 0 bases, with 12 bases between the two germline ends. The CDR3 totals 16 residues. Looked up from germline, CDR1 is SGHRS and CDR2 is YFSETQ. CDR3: CASSLASGIMNTEAFF. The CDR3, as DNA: TGCGCCAGCAGCTTGGCGTCAGGGATCATGAACACTGAAGCTTTCTTT.

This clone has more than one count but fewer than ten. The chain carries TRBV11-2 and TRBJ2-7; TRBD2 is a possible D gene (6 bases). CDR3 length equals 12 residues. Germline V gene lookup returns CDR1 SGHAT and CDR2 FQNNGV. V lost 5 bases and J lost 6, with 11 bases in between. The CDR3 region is CASSPRRAEQYF. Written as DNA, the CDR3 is TGTGCCAGCAGCCCCCGGAGGGCCGAGCAGTACTTC.

CDR3 coding DNA: TGTGCCAGTAGTATAGGAGGGGCCAACGTCCTGACTTTC. Its translation: CASSIGGANVLTF. V usage is TRBV19 and J usage is TRBJ2-6, with D hard to call. CDR3 length equals 13 residues. Per the germline V gene, CDR1 is LNHDA and CDR2 is SQIVND (reference sequence). Trimming shortened V by 1 base and J by 4 bases, and 2 bases separated the two germline ends.

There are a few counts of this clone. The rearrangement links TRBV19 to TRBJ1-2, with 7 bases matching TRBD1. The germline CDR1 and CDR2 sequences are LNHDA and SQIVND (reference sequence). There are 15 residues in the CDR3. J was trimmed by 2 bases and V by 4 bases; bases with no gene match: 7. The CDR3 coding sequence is TGTGCCAGTAGTAGAATCGAGACAGGGAACTATGGCTACACCTTC. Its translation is CASSRIETGNYGYTF. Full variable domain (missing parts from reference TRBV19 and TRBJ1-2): DGGITQSPKYLFRKEGQNVTLSCEQNLNHDAMYWYRQDPGQGLRLIYYSQIVNDFQKGDIAEGYSVSREKKESFPLTVTSAQKNPTAFYLCASSRIETGNYGYTFGSGTRLTVV.

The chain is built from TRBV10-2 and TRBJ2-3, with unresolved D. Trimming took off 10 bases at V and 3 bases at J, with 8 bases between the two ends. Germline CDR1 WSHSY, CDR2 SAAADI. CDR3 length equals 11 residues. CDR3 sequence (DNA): TGCGCCACCCTCAAGACAGATACGCAGTATTTT. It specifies CATLKTDTQYF.

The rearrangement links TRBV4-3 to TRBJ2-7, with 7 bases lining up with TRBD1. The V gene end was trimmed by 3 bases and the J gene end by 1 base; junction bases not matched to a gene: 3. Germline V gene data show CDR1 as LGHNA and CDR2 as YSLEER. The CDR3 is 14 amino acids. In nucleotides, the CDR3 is TGCGCCAGCAGCCAGTACAGGGGTTCCTACGAGCAGTACTTC. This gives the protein CASSQYRGSYEQYF.

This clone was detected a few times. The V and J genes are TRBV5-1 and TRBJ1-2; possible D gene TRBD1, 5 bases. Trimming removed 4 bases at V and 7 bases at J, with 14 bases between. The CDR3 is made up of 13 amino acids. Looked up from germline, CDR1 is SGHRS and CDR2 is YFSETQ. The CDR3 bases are TGCGCCAGCAGCGTGGGACCGCAGGCTGGCTACACCTTC. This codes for CASSVGPQAGYTF.

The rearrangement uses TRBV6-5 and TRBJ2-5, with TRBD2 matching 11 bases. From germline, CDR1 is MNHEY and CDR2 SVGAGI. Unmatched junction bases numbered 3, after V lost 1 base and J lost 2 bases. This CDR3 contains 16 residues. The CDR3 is CASSYFSGGEQETQYF. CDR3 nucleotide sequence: TGTGCCAGCAGTTACTTTAGCGGGGGGGAACAAGAGACCCAGTACTTC.

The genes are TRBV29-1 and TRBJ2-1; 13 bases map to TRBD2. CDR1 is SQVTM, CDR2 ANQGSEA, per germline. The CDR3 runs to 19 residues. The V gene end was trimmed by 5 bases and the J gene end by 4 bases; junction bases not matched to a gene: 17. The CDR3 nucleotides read TGCAGCGTTCCTCCAGGGGGGACTAGCGGGGCTTTGGGATACAATGAGCAGTTCTTC. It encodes CSVPPGGTSGALGYNEQFF.

The CDR3 region is CSVFGVGTDTQYF. Written as DNA, the CDR3 is TGCAGCGTTTTCGGGGTTGGGACAGATACGCAGTATTTT. J is TRBJ2-3 and V is TRBV29-1; the D gene is possibly TRBD2 (5 bases). Per germline, CDR1 SQVTM and CDR2 ANQGSEA. This CDR3 spans 13 amino acids. Trimming pared 5 bases from V and 3 bases from J, leaving 12 bases between.